This TCR beta chain was observed in a study of cytotoxic CD8 clonotypes in ibrutinib-treated CLL. In the study overall: Following a median about twelve months of treatment, with a range of 6 to 36, response samples were taken. Study-wide points: In comparison with age-matched healthy donors, baseline clonality was higher and tracked circulating CD8+ T-cell counts. Clonality was elevated at ibrutinib response and had returned toward baseline at progression.

Using immunoSEQ multiplex PCR, the repertoire was profiled, and TCRdb retains in-frame clones only, with some absent. The sample lists some 200,000 clones; 70% were seen once. This CDR3 is built from 18 residues. Germline assignment: CDR1 SGHRS and CDR2 YFSETQ. Germline trimming cut 3 bases from V and 1 base from J; bases unmatched to any gene: 10. Of note for this clone: No antigen is known for it.

The chain is built from TRBV5-1 and TRBJ1-1, with 12 positions matching TRBD1. Here the sequenced sample was PBMCs, taken after 12 months of ibrutinib treatment. The source of this sequence is a human donor with chronic lymphocytic leukemia. The CDR3 DNA reads as TGCGCCAGCAGCTCGGGACAGGGGGCGGTTTTCTGGAACACTGAAGCTTTCTTT. Its protein is CASSSGQGAVFWNTEAFF.